What follows are 8 T cell receptor beta chains derived from one specimen sequenced in a study of blood T cells in healthy people across ages. It was with a sample-barcoded 5' primer and a J-beta primer mix that a second PCR of roughly 7 to 12 cycles was run. TCRdb called the 5' RACE reads again in MiXCR, with one record for every CDR3 protein. Found here are hundreds of thousands of distinct CDR3 sequences, about 34% of them singletons; the top ten hold 15%. Material: blood. Receptor source: a woman of 80 years or more in good health.

This clonotype was counted many times. This chain links TRBV12-3 or TRBV12-4 with TRBJ1-5, with unresolved D. The germline V and J ends were trimmed by 5 bases and 2 bases, with 10 bases remaining between them. This CDR3 region has 14 residues. The CDR3 DNA sequence: TGTGCCAGCAGTGGACCATCGGGCAATCAGCCCCAGCATTTT. It is translated as CASSGPSGNQPQHF.

The rearrangement joins TRBV5-4 to TRBJ1-1; perhaps TRBD1 as D (5 bases). The ends were cut back, 4 bases at V and 4 bases at J, with 20 bases in the middle. Germline V CDR1 and CDR2: SGHNT, YYREEE (reference sequence). The CDR3 contains 16 residues. CDR3 sequence reads: CASSLTLGRLTTEAFF. The CDR3 bases are TGTGCCAGCAGCCTTACATTGGGACGCCTTACCACTGAAGCTTTCTTT.

This chain joins TRBV21-1 and TRBJ1-5; the table's D call, TRBD1, was not checked against the DNA. TRBV21-1 is described as a pseudogene. The CDR3 length is 17 residues. This chain's CDR3 is CASSLVRGERSNQPQHF. The CDR3 region has the DNA TGTGCCAGCAGCCTTGTCCGGGGAGAGAGGAGCAATCAGCCCCAGCATTTT.

This clonotype was seen more than once but under ten times. The chain couples TRBV20-1 to TRBJ1-3, with D maybe TRBD1 (5 bases). The CDR3 covers 14 residues. V shed 4 bases and J shed 4 bases, with 14 bases lying between them. Germline CDR1 DFQATT, CDR2 SNEGSKA (reference sequence). The CDR3 spells CSAKPGGAGNTIYF. Written as DNA, the CDR3 is TGCAGTGCTAAACCCGGGGGTGCGGGAAACACCATATATTTT.

Ten or more counts support this clonotype. This chain joins TRBV7-9 and TRBJ1-2, with a weak D call TRBD1 (5 bases). In germline, CDR1 is SEHNR, CDR2 FQNEAQ (reference sequence). This CDR3 comprises 14 residues. With 0 bases removed from V and 4 bases from J, the gap between germline ends came to 9 bases. The CDR3 protein is CASSLATGPYGYTF. CDR3 nucleotides: TGTGCCAGCAGCTTAGCTACGGGGCCCTATGGCTACACCTTC. Combining the CDR3 with reference TRBV7-9 and TRBJ1-2 gives the whole variable domain DTGVSQNPRHKITKRGQNVTFRCDPISEHNRLYWYRQTLGQGPEFLTYFQNEAQLEKSRLLSDRFSAERPKGSFSTLEIQRTEQGDSAMYLCASSLATGPYGYTFGSGTRLTVV.

The chain couples TRBV9 to TRBJ1-4, with a tentative D call TRBD1 (6 bases). Germline assignment: CDR1 SGDLS and CDR2 YYNGEE. The CDR3 is 16 amino acids. The ends were cut back, 4 bases at V and 5 bases at J, with 18 bases in the middle. The CDR3 bases are TGTGCCAGCAGCCTGAACACGGGGGGCCAAAATGAAAAACTGTTTTTT. As protein: CASSLNTGGQNEKLFF.

The chain has TRBV6-5 and TRBJ2-7; D may correspond to TRBD1 or TRBD2 (6 bases each). CDR3 size: 13 residues. The germline V gene encodes CDR1 MNHEY and CDR2 SVGAGI. V shed 7 bases and J shed 4 bases, with 14 bases lying between them. The CDR3 spells CASTSGAEYEQYF. Written as DNA, the CDR3 is TGTGCCAGCACATCGGGGGCGGAATACGAGCAGTACTTC.

The sample holds many counts of this clonotype. This CDR3 is CASSLVGLSYEQYF. The CDR3 DNA follows: TGCGCCAGCAGCCTGGTGGGACTATCCTACGAGCAGTACTTC. V gene TRBV5-1 combines with J gene TRBJ2-7, with 7 bases aligning to TRBD2. The CDR3 covers 14 residues. J was trimmed by 1 base and V by 4 bases; bases with no gene match: 5. Germline lookup yields CDR1 SGHRS and CDR2 YFSETQ.